Below are 4 T cell receptor beta chains sequenced from a single sample in a study of blood T cell repertoires in COVID-19. Sequenced by immunoSEQ multiplex PCR; TCRdb stores in-frame clones only, minus some. The sample lists approximately 150,000 clones; 80% were seen once. The sequenced material came from PBMCs or T cells enriched from blood (not recorded which). All receptors come from a man in his forties who had recovered from COVID-19.

The genes are TRBV2 and TRBJ1-2; 11 bases are shared with TRBD1. The CDR3 contains 14 residues. The germline V gene encodes CDR1 SNHLY and CDR2 FYNNEI. J was trimmed by 4 bases and V by 6 bases; bases with no gene match: 4. The CDR3 loop is CASRGTGGTYGYTF. The CDR3 nucleotides are TGTGCCAGCAGGGGGACAGGGGGGACCTATGGCTACACCTTC. Drawing the rest from reference TRBV2 and TRBJ1-2, the complete variable domain is EPEVTQTPSHQVTQMGQEVILRCVPISNHLYFYWYRQILGQKVEFLVSFYNNEISEKSEIFDDQFSVERPDGSNFTLKIRSTKLEDSAMYFCASRGTGGTYGYTFGSGTRLTVV.

The chain joins TRBV6-5 to TRBJ2-4, with D tentatively TRBD1 (6 bases). The ends were cut back, 2 bases at V and 8 bases at J, with 10 bases in the middle. The germline V gene has CDR1 MNHEY and CDR2 SVGAGI. The length of the CDR3 is 13 residues. DNA of the CDR3: TGTGCCAGCAGTTACCAGGCAGGGGACATTCAGTACTTC. Its protein product is CASSYQAGDIQYF.

This chain connects TRBV4-2 to TRBJ2-5; 9 positions match TRBD2. Trimming took 3 bases from V and 1 from J; bases not matched to a gene: 6. CDR3 length: 16 amino acids. The germline CDR1 and CDR2 sequences are LGHNA and YNFKEQ. The CDR3 DNA follows: TGTGCCAGCAGCCAGGTGGCTAGCGGGGCCCAAGAGACCCAGTACTTC. It codes for CASSQVASGAQETQYF.

The DNA of the CDR3 is TGTGCCAGCAGCTTAGGCAGAAATCAGCCCCAGCATTTT. It encodes CASSLGRNQPQHF. The chain joins TRBV11-1 to TRBJ1-5; D call uncertain. Trimming removed 1 base from V and 4 bases from J, with 5 bases in between. The germline gives CDR1 SGHAT, CDR2 FQDESV (reference sequence). CDR3 length: 13 residues.